This T cell receptor beta chain appears in the sequencing data of a study of T cells after yellow fever vaccination. With 0 bases removed from V and 5 bases from J, the gap between germline ends came to 16 bases. The germline gives CDR1 SGHVS, CDR2 FQNEAQ. This CDR3 contains 16 residues. On this clonotype: The antigen is unknown.

It was through 5'RACE template switching that TCR cDNA was made, with a universal primer site and UMIs added. TCRdb passed the 5' RACE reads through MiXCR, listing each CDR3 protein once. The profile shows roughly 500,000 distinct CDR3 sequences, 15% to 20% of them singletons. The study's findings and limits: Post-booster samples contained most primary-vaccination clones (approximately 95% CD4, about 85% CD8). Bulk-population clonotypes that are abundant could appear as contaminants in FACS-sorted repertoires.

This sequence joins TRBV7-8 and TRBJ2-5, with D tentatively TRBD2 (5 bases). The origin of this receptor is a man aged 25 to 40 who received the YFV17D yellow fever vaccine. The material sequenced was PBMCs, taken 15 days after the yellow fever booster vaccination. CDR3 loop: CASSLAPNWRGETQYF. The CDR3 DNA reads TGTGCCAGCAGCTTAGCGCCCAATTGGCGAGGGGAGACCCAGTACTTC.